The 7 T cell receptor beta chains in this list originate from one sample, sequenced in a study of cytomegalovirus exposure and HLA in healthy donors. The PCR was carried out with 60 Vbeta primers and 13 Jbeta primers. This table comes from immunoSEQ multiplex PCR, and its TCRdb copy is limited to in-frame clones, with some not included. Among about 190,000 clones listed, around 86% were seen once. Source material: PBMCs. Source of these receptors: a man aged 40-50 years in good health and CMV-seropositive.

The chain is built from TRBV5-6 and TRBJ2-5; D is unclear. The germline V and J ends were trimmed by 1 base and 5 bases, with 15 bases remaining between them. Germline V CDR1 and CDR2: SGHDT, YYEEEE. This CDR3 is 15 amino acids long. CDR3 sequence (DNA): TGTGCCAGCAGCTTGCCCCCCCCGTCCCCTGAGACCCAGTACTTC. Residues: CASSLPPPSPETQYF.

CDR3 bases: TGTGCCAGCAGTTTGACTAGCGGTATTTCCTACAATGAGCAGTTCTTC. Translation gives CASSLTSGISYNEQFF. The J gene is TRBJ2-1, the V gene TRBV28, with 9 bases lining up with TRBD2. The V segment lost 3 bases and the J segment 1 base; nucleotides outside the gene matches: 4. The CDR3 consists of 16 residues. Germline assignment: CDR1 MDHEN and CDR2 SYDVKM.

This clone turned up a few times. This rearrangement joins TRBV7-2 to TRBJ2-3; D perhaps matches TRBD2 (5 bases). The V and J ends lost 5 bases and 1 base respectively, with 16 bases between them. The CDR3 consists of 16 residues. In germline, CDR1 is SGHTA, CDR2 FQGNSA. The CDR3 bases are TGTGCCAGCAGCCATTCGAGGGTTGGGGGCACAGATACGCAGTATTTT. Translated: CASSHSRVGGTDTQYF.

The rearrangement joins TRBV9 to TRBJ2-3; D not certain. Trimming removed 5 bases from V and 4 bases from J, with 5 bases in between. The germline CDR1 and CDR2 sequences are SGDLS and YYNGEE. The CDR3 sequence is 11 residues long. CDR3 DNA sequence: TGTGCCAGCAGTTTCGCAGATACGCAGTATTTT. Amino acids: CASSFADTQYF.

V and J are TRBV9 and TRBJ1-1; tentative D call: TRBD1 (6 bases). CDR1 and CDR2 (germline): SGDLS, YYNGEE. The germline V and J ends were trimmed by 4 bases and 1 base, with 8 bases remaining between them. The length of the CDR3 is 13 residues. The CDR3 loop is CASSPQGNTEAFF. The CDR3 DNA sequence: TGTGCCAGCAGCCCACAGGGGAACACTGAAGCTTTCTTT.

The table lists this clone with a few counts. This sequence joins TRBV9 and TRBJ2-7, with a possible D match to TRBD1 (6 bases). The V end was cut by 7 bases, the J end by 2 bases, with 13 bases between. This CDR3 is built from 13 residues. Germline V lookup: CDR1 SGDLS, CDR2 YYNGEE. CDR3 protein: CASAGTPAYEQYF. CDR3 coding DNA: TGTGCCAGCGCCGGGACACCAGCCTACGAGCAGTACTTC.

The chain employs TRBV19 and TRBJ1-1; possibly TRBD1 for D (6 bases). V gave up 9 bases and J gave up 3 bases, with 11 bases separating them. CDR3 length equals 12 residues. Germline V lookup: CDR1 LNHDA, CDR2 SQIVND (reference sequence). The DNA of the CDR3 is TGTGCCAGCTCCCAGGGGTACACTGAAGCTTTCTTT. Its protein is CASSQGYTEAFF.